One and the same sample provided the 14 T cell receptor beta chains below, sequenced in a study of spatial heterogeneity in lung cancer. Specified time point: sample taken at primary tumor resection. Whole RNA came from tumor, nontumor lung or frozen PBMC and was sequenced without being sorted. TCRdb redid the calling of the 5' RACE reads with MiXCR, one entry per CDR3 protein. This repertoire shows some 11,000 distinct CDR3 sequences, roughly 6.4% found once; its top ten account for 10%. The sequenced sample was normal lung tissue next to the tumor, obtained at surgery. These receptors were obtained from a male donor with early-stage non-small cell lung cancer.

This clonotype was observed many times. This beta chain came through as a stray read in a library set up for alpha chains, and its size says little. The V call is TRBV20-1, the J call TRBJ2-2, with TRBD2 matching over 7 bases. Trimming cost V 3 bases and J 0 bases; bases outside gene matches: 1. CDR1 DFQATT and CDR2 SNEGSKA come from the germline V gene (reference sequence). The CDR3 spans 14 residues. Written as DNA, the CDR3 is TGCAGTGCTAGTCGGGAGGCGAACACCGGGGAGCTGTTTTTT. Amino acid sequence: CSASREANTGELFF.

This clonotype has at least ten counts. This beta chain is a stray read from a library made for alpha chains; its abundance is not meaningful. This chain links TRBV30 with TRBJ1-1; tentative D call: TRBD1 (5 bases). The V end was cut by 3 bases, the J end by 0 bases, with 8 bases between. Germline V CDR1 and CDR2: GTSNPN, SVGIG (reference sequence). The CDR3 runs to 13 residues. Here the CDR3 DNA reads TGTGCCTGGAGGGGGACGGTGAACACTGAAGCTTTCTTT. Its protein is CAWRGTVNTEAFF.

This clonotype has at least ten counts. The library was built for alpha chains, so this beta chain is an off-target read and its size means little. The rearrangement uses TRBV6-2 or TRBV6-3 and TRBJ2-1; D may be TRBD1 or TRBD2 (5 bases each). Germline V gene lookup returns CDR1 MNHEY and CDR2 SVGEGT. This CDR3 contains 12 residues. V lost 6 bases, J lost 8 bases, and 11 bases lay in between. The DNA of the CDR3 is TGTGCCAGCAGCCCATGGGGGTATGAGCAGTTCTTC. It specifies CASSPWGYEQFF.

The sample holds many counts of this clonotype. This beta chain slipped into a library made for alpha chains as a stray read, so its size is not meaningful. The rearrangement uses TRBV5-1 and TRBJ2-1; 10 nucleotides line up with TRBD2. This CDR3 contains 17 residues. J gave up 0 bases and V 3 bases, and 6 bases lay outside the gene matches. Germline V lookup: CDR1 SGHRS, CDR2 YFSETQ. CDR3: CASSSGLAPSSYNEQFF. DNA of the CDR3: TGCGCCAGCAGCTCGGGACTAGCGCCGAGCTCCTACAATGAGCAGTTCTTC.

There are many counts of this clonotype. Being off target in a library aimed at alpha chains, this beta chain has a size of little meaning. This chain uses TRBV19 with TRBJ1-2; 10 bases are a match to TRBD1. Germline V gene lookup returns CDR1 LNHDA and CDR2 SQIVND (reference sequence). The CDR3 totals 14 residues. The V and J ends lost 3 bases and 7 bases, in that order; junction bases with no gene match: 5. The CDR3: CASSITGTGVGYTF. In DNA, the CDR3 is TGTGCCAGTAGTATTACCGGGACAGGGGTTGGCTACACCTTC. Variable domain in full (rest from reference TRBV19 and TRBJ1-2): DGGITQSPKYLFRKEGQNVTLSCEQNLNHDAMYWYRQDPGQGLRLIYYSQIVNDFQKGDIAEGYSVSREKKESFPLTVTSAQKNPTAFYLCASSITGTGVGYTFGSGTRLTVV.

The sample holds a few counts of this clonotype. The library was built for alpha chains, so this beta chain is an off-target read and its size means little. V usage is TRBV12-3 or TRBV12-4 and J usage is TRBJ1-1; D is ambiguous. Trimming stripped 3 bases from V and 1 base from J, with 12 bases between. This CDR3 spans 15 amino acids. The CDR3 nucleotides are TGTGCCAGCAGTTTCAAGGGCGCGTGGAACACTGAAGCTTTCTTT. Translation gives CASSFKGAWNTEAFF.

As to this clonotype: This beta chain is off target for a library built for alpha chains, so its abundance means little. The chain employs TRBV20-1 and TRBJ2-7; perhaps D is TRBD1 or TRBD2 (6 bases each). V shed 4 bases and J shed 6 bases, with 16 bases lying between them. CDR1 is DFQATT and CDR2 is SNEGSKA in the germline V gene (reference sequence). The CDR3 has 13 residues. The CDR3 region has the DNA TGCAGTGCTAACCCAGGGGAAGCGGGCGAGCAGTACTTC. The encoded protein is CSANPGEAGEQYF.

In its sample, this clonotype was seen many times. This beta chain is an unintended read in a library built for alpha chains; its size means little. This chain connects TRBV19 to TRBJ1-6; D is unresolved. The CDR3 has 17 residues. CDR1 and CDR2 (germline): LNHDA, SQIVND (reference sequence). Trimming took 7 bases from V and 0 from J, leaving 16 bases between them. The CDR3 region is CASTPDGLSSYNSPLHF. The CDR3 DNA is TGTGCCAGTACTCCTGACGGCCTTAGCTCCTATAATTCACCCCTCCACTTT.

This clonotype was detected many times. This beta chain lies outside the target of a library built for alpha chains; its clone size means little. As DNA, the CDR3 is TGCAGCGCTTTAGGAACTGAAGCTTTCTTT. Its protein is CSALGTEAFF. The V gene is TRBV29-1, the J gene TRBJ1-1; no clear D. Germline CDR1 SQVTM, CDR2 ANQGSEA. Trimming pared 7 bases from V and 5 bases from J, leaving 8 bases between. CDR3 length: 10 residues.

The table lists this clonotype with many counts. The size of this beta chain means little, since it is a stray read in a library made for alpha chains. The V and J genes are TRBV12-3 or TRBV12-4 and TRBJ2-2; 7 nucleotides agree with TRBD1. After removal of 2 bases from V and 7 bases from J, the junction contained 7 bases not matched to a gene. The CDR3 extends over 15 amino acids. CDR3 in amino acids: CASSLRTGGFGELFF. CDR3 DNA sequence: TGTGCCAGCAGTTTAAGGACAGGTGGATTCGGGGAGCTGTTTTTT.

This clonotype was recorded many times. As an off-target read in a library built for alpha chains, this beta chain has a frequency of little significance. The chain employs TRBV18 and TRBJ2-1; TRBD2 matches 7 bases. The CDR3 contains 13 residues. With V trimmed by 5 bases and J by 8 bases, 6 bases remained unmatched. Per the germline V gene, CDR1 is KGHSH and CDR2 is LQKENI. The CDR3 bases are TGTGCCAGCTCAGCAAGACTAGCCTATGAGCAGTTCTTC. This gives the protein CASSARLAYEQFF.

This clonotype was detected ten times or more. Since it is a stray read in a library aimed at alpha chains, this beta chain has a size that is not meaningful. The V gene is TRBV12-3 or TRBV12-4, the J gene TRBJ1-1, with no clear D. The CDR3 has 13 residues. The V end lost 7 bases, the J end lost 3 bases, and 12 bases lay between the germline ends. The DNA for the CDR3 is TGTGCCAGCAAACCCACGGAGGACACTGAAGCTTTCTTT. It is translated as CASKPTEDTEAFF.

This clonotype was seen ten or more times. This beta chain is a stray read from a library made for alpha chains; its abundance is not meaningful. The chain couples TRBV4-1 to TRBJ2-7; D remains unclear. V was pared by 0 bases and J by 3 bases, with 9 bases between. The CDR3 contains 14 residues. Germline V gene sequence: CDR1 MGHRA, CDR2 YSYEKL. This CDR3 is CASSQEGQSYEQYF. The CDR3, as DNA: TGCGCCAGCAGCCAAGAAGGGCAGAGCTACGAGCAGTACTTC.

With regard to this clonotype: Within a library made for alpha chains, this beta chain is off target, and its count is uninformative. The chain carries TRBV7-8 and TRBJ1-1, with a weak D call TRBD1 (5 bases). Trimming removed 4 bases from V and 6 bases from J, with 12 bases in between. Germline V gene lookup returns CDR1 SGHVS and CDR2 FQNEAQ. The CDR3 is made up of 13 amino acids. The CDR3: CASSSQGEAEAFF. CDR3 DNA sequence: TGTGCCAGCAGCTCCCAAGGGGAGGCTGAAGCTTTCTTT.